This T cell receptor beta chain was obtained from a study of blood T cell repertoires in COVID-19. About the research overall: There were acute and convalescent COVID-19 samples, and they came from the United States, Italy and Spain. The analysed material was cDNA or gDNA that came from T cells, B-cell-depleted T cells, or PBMCs.

The CDR3 totals 18 residues. Looked up from germline, CDR1 is SQVTM and CDR2 is ANQGSEA. V dropped 5 bases and J dropped 0; count of bases not matched to a gene: 13. Study processing details: From reference gene primer amplification, estimates of nucleated cell counts were derived. Libraries were prepared by immunoSEQ multiplex PCR; TCRdb keeps only in-frame clonotypes and omits some of them. V and J calls and clone size are given by that table; D and trimming were obtained from the DNA. The data hold roughly 120,000 clones, with around 80% observed a single time. The receptor was derived from a man in his sixties or seventies with acute or convalescent COVID-19. J is TRBJ2-6 and V is TRBV29-1; TRBD1 agrees at 7 bases. The sample consisted of peripheral blood. The DNA for the CDR3 is TGCAGCGTTACCGGGACAGCTCATTCGAGCTCTGGGGCCAACGTCCTGACTTTC. This sequence encodes CSVTGTAHSSSGANVLTF. Complete variable domain (other parts from reference TRBV29-1 and TRBJ2-6): SAVISQKPSRDICQRGTSLTIQCQVDSQVTMMFWYRQQPGQSLTLIATANQGSEATYESGFVIDKFPISRPNLTFSTLTVSNMSPEDSSIYLCSVTGTAHSSSGANVLTFGAGSRLTVL.